The following is a TCR beta chain sequence with its context. V lost 2 bases, J lost 6 bases, and 6 bases stayed unmatched. Germline CDR1 and CDR2: SGHRS and YFSETQ. The CDR3 has 14 residues. The record originates from a study of blood T cell repertoires in COVID-19. Repertoires were generated with immunoSEQ multiplex PCR, while TCRdb's copy carries only in-frame clones and drops some. The table has around 120,000 clones, approximately 87% seen once; the top ten hold about 8%. The clonotype was recovered from a man aged 45-65 years with acute or convalescent COVID-19. Sequenced sample: peripheral blood. The V call is TRBV5-1, the J call TRBJ2-3; 7 positions agree with TRBD2. The CDR3, as DNA: TGCGCCAGCAGCTTTGGGCTAGCGGCGGATACGCAGTATTTT. Its translation is CASSFGLAADTQYF.